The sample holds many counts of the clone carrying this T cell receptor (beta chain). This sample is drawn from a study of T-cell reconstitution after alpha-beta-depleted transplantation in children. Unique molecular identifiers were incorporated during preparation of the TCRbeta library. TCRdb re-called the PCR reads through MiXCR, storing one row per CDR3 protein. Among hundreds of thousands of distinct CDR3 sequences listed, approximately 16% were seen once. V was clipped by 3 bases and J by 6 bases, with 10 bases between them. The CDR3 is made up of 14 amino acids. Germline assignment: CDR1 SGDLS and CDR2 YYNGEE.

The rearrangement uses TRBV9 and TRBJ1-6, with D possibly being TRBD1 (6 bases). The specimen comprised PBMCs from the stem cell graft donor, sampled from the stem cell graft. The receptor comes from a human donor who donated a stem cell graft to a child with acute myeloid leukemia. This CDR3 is CASSETGGNSPLHF. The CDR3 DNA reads TGTGCCAGCAGCGAGACAGGCGGTAATTCACCCCTCCACTTT.